These 7 T cell receptor beta chains originate from one sample sequenced in a study of blood T cell repertoires in COVID-19. This table comes from immunoSEQ multiplex PCR, and its TCRdb copy is limited to in-frame clones, with some not included. This table holds a few hundred thousand clones, more than 75% found once. The sequencing sample was made of PBMCs or T cells enriched from blood (not recorded which). The origin of the receptors is a woman in her sixties or seventies in a cohort exposed to, infected with or recovered from COVID-19 (not recorded which).

V usage is TRBV10-1 and J usage is TRBJ1-4; tentative D call: TRBD1 (6 bases). Germline V gives CDR1 WNHNN, CDR2 SYGVQD (reference sequence). The CDR3 extends over 17 amino acids. The V end lost 2 bases, the J end lost 0 bases, and 13 bases lay between the germline ends. The CDR3 coding sequence is TGCGCCAGCAGTGAGAGACAGGTCCCTGCAACTAATGAAAAACTGTTTTTT. Its protein product is CASSERQVPATNEKLFF.

The J gene is TRBJ1-4, the V gene TRBV7-2, with 10 bases that match TRBD1. Germline CDR1 SGHTA, CDR2 FQGNSA. The V gene end was trimmed by 5 bases and the J gene end by 8 bases; junction bases not matched to a gene: 8. The CDR3 is 15 residues long. Here the CDR3 reads CASSTRQGAGEKLFF. The CDR3 nucleotides are TGTGCCAGCAGCACCCGACAGGGGGCGGGGGAAAAACTGTTTTTT.

In this sample, this clone turned up once. This chain connects TRBV6-6 to TRBJ2-5; D uncertain. V was trimmed by 2 bases and J by 3 bases, leaving 7 bases between them. The CDR3 totals 13 residues. The germline gives CDR1 MNHNY, CDR2 SVGAGI (reference sequence). As DNA, the CDR3 is TGTGCCAGCAGTTACCCGGCGGAAGAGACCCAGTACTTC. It encodes CASSYPAEETQYF.

This clone was counted a single time. The V call is TRBV19, the J call TRBJ2-1, with TRBD2 matching 7 bases. J lost 2 bases, V lost 1 base, and 5 bases had no gene match. This CDR3 has 16 residues. CDR1 LNHDA and CDR2 SQIVND come from the germline V gene (reference sequence). The CDR3 reads CASSIVGGGAYNEQFF. The DNA of the CDR3 is TGTGCCAGTAGTATAGTGGGGGGAGGGGCCTACAATGAGCAGTTCTTC.

This clone was seen many times. The V and J genes are TRBV28 and TRBJ2-7, with D perhaps TRBD2 (6 bases). The CDR3 length is 13 residues. The V end lost 4 bases, the J end lost 6 bases, and 13 bases lay between the germline ends. Germline values: CDR1 MDHEN, CDR2 SYDVKM. The CDR3 DNA is TGTGCCAGCAGTTGGGGGGTGGGGTTCGAGCAGTACTTC. It is translated as CASSWGVGFEQYF.

The rearrangement joins TRBV27 to TRBJ2-7; a weak D match, TRBD1 (6 bases). Trimming took 2 bases from V and 5 from J, leaving 25 bases between them. CDR3 length: 18 residues. Per the germline V gene, CDR1 is MNHEY and CDR2 is SMNVEV (reference sequence). The CDR3 DNA is TGTGCCAGCAGTTTAATTTGGGGGCCTCCCGGGAAGGGCGACGAGCAGTACTTC. Translated: CASSLIWGPPGKGDEQYF.

The CDR3 nucleotides are TGTGCCACCAGGGGGGCTTCTAATGAAAAACTGTTTTTT. Translating gives CATRGASNEKLFF. The V call is TRBV24-1, the J call TRBJ1-4; possible D gene TRBD1, 6 bases. V lost 7 bases, J lost 3 bases, and 8 bases lay in between. Per the germline V gene, CDR1 is KGHDR and CDR2 is SFDVKD. This CDR3 has 13 residues.